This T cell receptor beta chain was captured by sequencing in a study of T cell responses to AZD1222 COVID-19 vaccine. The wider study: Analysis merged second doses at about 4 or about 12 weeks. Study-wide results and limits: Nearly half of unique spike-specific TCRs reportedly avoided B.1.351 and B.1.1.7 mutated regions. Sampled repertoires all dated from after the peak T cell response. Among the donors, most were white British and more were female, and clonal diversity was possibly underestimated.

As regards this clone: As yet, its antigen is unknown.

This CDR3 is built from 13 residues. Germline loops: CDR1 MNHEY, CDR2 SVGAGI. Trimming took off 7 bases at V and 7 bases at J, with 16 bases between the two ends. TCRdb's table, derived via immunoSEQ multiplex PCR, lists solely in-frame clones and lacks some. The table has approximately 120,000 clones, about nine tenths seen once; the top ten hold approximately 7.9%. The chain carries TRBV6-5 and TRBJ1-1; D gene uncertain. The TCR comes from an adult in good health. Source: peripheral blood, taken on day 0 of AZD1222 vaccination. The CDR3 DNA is TGTGCCAGCACCCCGGGAGAAATGGTTGAAGCTTTCTTT. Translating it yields CASTPGEMVEAFF.